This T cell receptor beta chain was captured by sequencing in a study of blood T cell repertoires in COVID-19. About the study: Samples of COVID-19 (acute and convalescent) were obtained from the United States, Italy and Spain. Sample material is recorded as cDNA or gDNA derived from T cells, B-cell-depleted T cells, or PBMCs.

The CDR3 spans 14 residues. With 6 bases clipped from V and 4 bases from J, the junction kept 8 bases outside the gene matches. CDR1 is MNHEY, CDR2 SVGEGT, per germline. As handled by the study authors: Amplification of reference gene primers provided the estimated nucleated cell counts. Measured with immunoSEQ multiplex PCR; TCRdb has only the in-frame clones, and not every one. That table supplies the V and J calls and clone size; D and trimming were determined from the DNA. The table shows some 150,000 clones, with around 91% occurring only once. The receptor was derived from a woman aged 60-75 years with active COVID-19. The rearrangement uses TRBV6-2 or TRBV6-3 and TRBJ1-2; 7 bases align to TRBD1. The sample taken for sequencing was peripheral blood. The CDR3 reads CASSNQQGIYGYTF. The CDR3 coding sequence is TGTGCCAGCAGCAACCAACAGGGGATCTATGGCTACACCTTC.